This T cell receptor (beta chain) was captured by sequencing in a study of breast tumors, draining lymph nodes, adjacent tissues. Whole-study results and caveats: Data fit most tumor T cells coming from lymph node, expanding in tumor.

One entry per CDR3 protein, called by TCRdb with MiXCR from the multiplex PCR reads. The sample contains hundreds of thousands of distinct CDR3 sequences, about 34% of which appear only once. The CDR3 has 16 amino acids. From germline, CDR1 is LNHDA and CDR2 SQIVND (reference sequence). V lost 7 bases and J lost 0; bases outside the gene matches: 11. Concerning this clonotype: Its antigen is currently unknown. This may come from a read error, since a much larger clone is one base off. A read error is likely, as this CDR3 ends without the conserved phenylalanine or tryptophan.

The lymph nodes were axillary draining lymph nodes from breast cancer patients. The chain combines TRBV19 with TRBJ1-2; TRBD1 matches 7 bases. Material for sequencing was axillary lymph node tissue. The receptor was derived from a female donor with breast cancer. Some clones in this sample may be carry-over from other donors' samples. The CDR3 DNA reads as TGTGCCAGTACCACAACCCTTGGGACAGCTAACTATGGCTACACCTCC. Translated: CASTTTLGTANYGYTS.